This TCR beta chain is from a study of T cells in lung cancer brain metastases. Study at large: No interval therapy was given to about 90% of the roughly 20 patients. A median approximately 300 days separated primary and brain metastasis sampling. Study results and limitations: Fragmented FFPE DNA may have left the infiltrating repertoire incompletely captured. Brain metastases had fewer unique productive clones than primaries (median around 1,500 versus 4,400).

Turning to this clone: The antigen remains unidentified.

TCRdb's table, derived via immunoSEQ multiplex PCR, lists solely in-frame clones and lacks some. Of 3,000 or so clones listed, about 91% are singletons. Per germline, CDR1 MGHDK and CDR2 SYGVNS. Trimming removed 4 bases from V and 3 bases from J, with 13 bases in between. This CDR3 region has 14 residues. The V call is TRBV25-1, the J call TRBJ2-7; D is unclear. This receptor was identified in a man between 70 and 80 years old with non-small cell lung cancer. Sequenced: tumor tissue from the primary lung tumor. The CDR3 protein is CASSGNRPLYEQYF. CDR3 DNA sequence: TGTGCCAGCAGTGGTAACAGACCTCTCTACGAGCAGTACTTC.